The sequence of this T cell receptor (beta chain) was determined in a study of early T cells in non-severe SARS-CoV-2 infection. Overall study context: Chains from this unsorted whole-blood bulk RNA could not be paired. Regarding the study as a whole: Clonotype matching in VDJdb favored anti-spike CD8 responses and did not capture private and CD4 specificities.

In the case of this clonotype: The antigen is not known.

Unique molecular identifiers were attached to individual cDNA molecules. TCRdb re-called the 5' RACE reads through MiXCR, storing one row per CDR3 protein. The table lists tens of thousands of distinct CDR3 sequences, about 5% of them singletons. The V segment lost 1 base and the J segment 4 bases; nucleotides outside the gene matches: 1. The CDR3 extends over 14 amino acids. The chain has TRBV12-3 or TRBV12-4 and TRBJ2-4; 7 positions agree with TRBD1. The sequence derives from an adult who was a healthcare worker with PCR-confirmed SARS-CoV-2 infection or an uninfected control (not recorded which). Sequencing used whole blood. For the CDR3, the DNA is TGTGCCAGCAGTTTAGAGACAGGGAAAAACATTCAGTACTTC. Its translation: CASSLETGKNIQYF.